The 28 T cell receptor beta chains reported below all come from one sample, sequenced in a study of blood T cell repertoires in COVID-19. Sequenced by immunoSEQ multiplex PCR; TCRdb stores in-frame clones only, minus some. Of hundreds of thousands of clones detected, roughly 85% appear once; the ten largest clones hold approximately 5.7%. The specimen was PBMCs or T cells enriched from blood (not recorded which). The source is a middle-aged woman who had recovered from COVID-19.

This chain joins TRBV28 and TRBJ1-5; 11 nucleotides match TRBD1. Germline CDR1 reads MDHEN; CDR2 reads SYDVKM. The CDR3 sequence is 15 residues long. With 5 bases clipped from V and 9 bases from J, the junction kept 9 bases outside the gene matches. The CDR3 bases are TGTGCCAGCAGTAGTGGGGACAGGGGGATTCTGCCCCAGCATTTT. It codes for CASSSGDRGILPQHF.

The CDR3 region is CASLSGITDTQYF. DNA for the CDR3: TGTGCCAGCCTCAGCGGAATCACAGATACGCAGTATTTT. The chain employs TRBV6-5 and TRBJ2-3, with D maybe TRBD2 (5 bases). Looked up from germline, CDR1 is MNHEY and CDR2 is SVGAGI. The CDR3 is 13 amino acids. Trimming shortened V by 8 bases and J by 2 bases, and 11 bases separated the two germline ends.

V and J are TRBV11-3 and TRBJ1-1; D might be TRBD1 (5 bases). In germline, CDR1 is SGHNT, CDR2 YENEEA. This CDR3 comprises 15 residues. V lost 5 bases and J lost 11, with 24 bases in between. CDR3 in amino acids: CASSPDMGTGSDAFF. The DNA for the CDR3 is TGTGCCAGCAGCCCCGACATGGGAACAGGCAGTGATGCTTTCTTT.

The V gene is TRBV4-2, the J gene TRBJ2-7; TRBD2 might be the D (5 bases). There are 16 residues in the CDR3. Germline lookup yields CDR1 LGHNA and CDR2 YNFKEQ. V lost 3 bases to trimming and J lost 4 bases, with 19 bases between them. The CDR3 DNA reads as TGTGCCAGCAGCCAGAAGGCCTCGGATCCGGGGTACGAGCAGTACTTC. Protein product: CASSQKASDPGYEQYF.

This clone was seen only once. The chain employs TRBV6-2 or TRBV6-3 and TRBJ1-5, with TRBD1 matching 10 bases. The CDR3 contains 16 residues. Germline V lookup: CDR1 MNHEY, CDR2 SVGEGT. V shed 2 bases, J shed 4 bases, and the junction held 5 bases outside the gene matches. CDR3 region: CASSYAGQGRNQPQHF. In nucleotides, the CDR3 is TGTGCCAGCAGTTACGCGGGACAGGGGAGAAATCAGCCCCAGCATTTT.

The V and J genes are TRBV10-3 and TRBJ2-5, with TRBD2 as a possible D gene (5 bases). V gave up 6 bases and J gave up 2 bases, with 10 bases separating them. CDR3 length equals 13 residues. Germline CDR1 ENHRY, CDR2 SYGVKD. The CDR3 nucleotides read TGTGCCATCAGCCGCTCGGGGCAAGAGACCCAGTACTTC. Protein product: CAISRSGQETQYF.

This rearrangement joins TRBV15 to TRBJ1-1; TRBD1 matches 10 bases. The CDR3 consists of 14 residues. The germline V gene encodes CDR1 LNHNV and CDR2 YYDKDF (reference sequence). J was trimmed by 4 bases and V by 4 bases; bases with no gene match: 3. The CDR3 DNA is TGTGCCACCAGCAAGGACAGGGGGGTCACTGAAGCTTTCTTT. Protein product: CATSKDRGVTEAFF.

The rearrangement uses TRBV2 and TRBJ2-7; D possibly corresponds to TRBD1 (6 bases). V was trimmed by 4 bases and J by 0 bases, leaving 10 bases between them. Germline lookup yields CDR1 SNHLY and CDR2 FYNNEI. The CDR3 is 14 amino acids. CDR3 sequence: CASSARGASYEQYF. DNA of the CDR3: TGTGCCAGCAGTGCCAGGGGTGCCTCCTACGAGCAGTACTTC.

J is TRBJ2-1 and V is TRBV7-2; 11 bases match TRBD1. The V and J ends lost 5 bases and 10 bases, in that order; junction bases with no gene match: 22. Germline V gene lookup returns CDR1 SGHTA and CDR2 FQGNSA. This CDR3 contains 19 residues. CDR3 amino acids: CASSPRTGGGFSGSNEQFF. CDR3 DNA: TGTGCCAGCAGCCCAAGGACAGGGGGCGGGTTTAGCGGGAGCAACGAGCAGTTCTTC.

The chain uses TRBV7-8 and TRBJ2-5; D gene uncertain. Germline V lookup: CDR1 SGHVS, CDR2 FQNEAQ. V dropped 0 bases and J dropped 5 bases, with 4 bases sitting between them. The CDR3 loop spans 12 amino acids. The CDR3 nucleotides are TGTGCCAGCAGCTTAGCGTCGGAGACCCAGTACTTC. This sequence encodes CASSLASETQYF.

CDR3 sequence (DNA): TGCGCCAGCAGCTTGGGAGGACTAGCGGGCTATAGCACAGATACGCAGTATTTT. Residues: CASSLGGLAGYSTDTQYF. The chain uses TRBV5-1 and TRBJ2-3; 11 bases line up with TRBD2. V was clipped by 0 bases and J by 0 bases; unmatched bases: 6. The CDR3 is 18 residues long. CDR1 is SGHRS, CDR2 YFSETQ, per germline.

The table lists this clone with a count of one. This chain uses TRBV5-1 with TRBJ2-1, with D unresolved. The CDR3 has 14 amino acids. Germline lookup yields CDR1 SGHRS and CDR2 YFSETQ. With 1 base removed from V and 6 bases from J, the gap between germline ends came to 11 bases. The CDR3 protein is CASSLIPSSNEQFF. The CDR3 DNA follows: TGCGCCAGCAGCTTGATCCCCTCGTCCAATGAGCAGTTCTTC.

V usage is TRBV27 and J usage is TRBJ1-2; D may be TRBD1 (6 bases). The CDR3 length is 12 residues. Trimming removed 11 bases at V and 4 bases at J, with 14 bases between. Germline V gives CDR1 MNHEY, CDR2 SMNVEV (reference sequence). The CDR3 DNA reads TGTGCCGCGAGGACAGCACCCTATGGCTACACCTTC. It codes for CAARTAPYGYTF.

J is TRBJ2-1 and V is TRBV27, with 11 bases aligning to TRBD2. The CDR3 sequence is 14 residues long. From germline, CDR1 is MNHEY and CDR2 SMNVEV (reference sequence). V dropped 4 bases and J dropped 6; count of bases not matched to a gene: 2. CDR3 region: CASSSGTSGNEQFF. The DNA of the CDR3 is TGTGCCAGCAGTTCCGGGACTAGCGGCAATGAGCAGTTCTTC.

The chain links TRBV6-6 to TRBJ2-1, with 8 bases aligning to TRBD2. Trimming at V came to 11 bases and at J to 6 bases, leaving 12 bases not matched to a gene. The length of the CDR3 is 14 residues. The V gene's germline CDR1 is MNHNY and CDR2 SVGAGI (reference sequence). The CDR3 DNA reads TGTGCCCTGTCCCAGCGGGAGCCCGCCAATGAGCAGTTCTTC. Translated, it gives CALSQREPANEQFF.

In this sample, this clone turned up a few times. Written as DNA, the CDR3 is TGTGCCAGCTCCAGGAGGGCCAACGTCCTGACTTTC. This codes for CASSRRANVLTF. This chain uses TRBV9 with TRBJ2-6; D not certain. V lost 7 bases, J lost 5 bases, and 7 bases lay in between. The germline V gene has CDR1 SGDLS and CDR2 YYNGEE. This CDR3 contains 12 residues.

The chain combines TRBV27 with TRBJ2-3; the match to TRBD2 covers 12 bases. CDR1 MNHEY and CDR2 SMNVEV come from the germline V gene (reference sequence). This CDR3 is built from 17 residues. J lost 1 base, V lost 6 bases, and 8 bases had no gene match. CDR3 in DNA: TGTGCCAGCAGGCGCACTAGCGGGAGGTACCGCACAGATACGCAGTATTTT. This encodes CASRRTSGRYRTDTQYF.

This chain links TRBV5-6 with TRBJ2-3; 10 positions match TRBD2. The CDR3 is 18 residues long. Germline V gives CDR1 SGHDT, CDR2 YYEEEE. J gave up 4 bases and V 0 bases, and 11 bases lay outside the gene matches. The CDR3 nucleotides are TGTGCCAGCAGCTTGGCCGGAGCGGGAGGGCCAAGGGCAGATACGCAGTATTTT. Protein product: CASSLAGAGGPRADTQYF.

The V call is TRBV10-2, the J call TRBJ1-4; D is ambiguous. Trimming left V 8 bases short and J 2 bases short, with 9 bases between. CDR3 length: 13 residues. Germline V gene sequence: CDR1 WSHSY, CDR2 SAAADI. CDR3 nucleotides: TGCGCCAGCGAGGCTTCGACTAATGAAAAACTGTTTTTT. This codes for CASEASTNEKLFF.

This chain joins TRBV4-1 and TRBJ1-3; D perhaps matches TRBD1 (5 bases). The germline V gene has CDR1 MGHRA and CDR2 YSYEKL. V gave up 4 bases and J gave up 12 bases, with 16 bases separating them. The CDR3 loop spans 13 amino acids. The CDR3 nucleotides are TGCGCCAGCAGCCGCCCCGGAAGGGGCGGCATATATTTT. Translation: CASSRPGRGGIYF.

J is TRBJ2-1 and V is TRBV3-1 (or the pseudogene TRBV3-2); tentatively, D is TRBD2 (5 bases). V was trimmed by 0 bases and J by 6 bases, leaving 12 bases between them. Germline V gives CDR1 LGHDT, CDR2 YNNKEL (reference sequence). The length of the CDR3 is 15 residues. CDR3 amino acids: CASSQDGLARNEQFF. The CDR3 nucleotides are TGTGCCAGCAGCCAAGACGGCCTAGCACGCAATGAGCAGTTCTTC.

This sequence joins TRBV19 and TRBJ1-1, with no clear D. Germline assignment: CDR1 LNHDA and CDR2 SQIVND (reference sequence). The CDR3 extends over 15 amino acids. Trimming removed 0 bases at V and 1 base at J, with 9 bases between. The CDR3 bases are TGTGCCAGTAGTATAGATCTGAGGCCGAACACTGAAGCTTTCTTT. This translates into CASSIDLRPNTEAFF.

This sequence joins TRBV5-5 and TRBJ1-2, with D possibly matching TRBD1 (6 bases). This CDR3 is 14 amino acids long. The V gene's germline CDR1 is SGHKS and CDR2 YYEKEE (reference sequence). V was clipped by 0 bases and J by 3 bases, with 9 bases between them. The CDR3 here is CASSLAAGDYGYTF. CDR3 DNA sequence: TGTGCCAGCAGCTTGGCGGCAGGGGACTATGGCTACACCTTC.

This clone was recorded at least ten times. This chain joins TRBV21-1 and TRBJ2-4; the DNA was not used to check the table's D call, TRBD2. TRBV21-1 is assigned pseudogene status. CDR3 size: 21 residues. Here the CDR3 DNA reads TGTGCCAGCAGCAAAAAGGGGGGAAGACTAGCGGGAGTGAAGGCAAACAACATTCAGTACTTC. Translated: CASSKKGGRLAGVKANNIQYF.

V usage is TRBV7-2 and J usage is TRBJ2-2, with TRBD2 as a possible D gene (6 bases). Germline V gives CDR1 SGHTA, CDR2 FQGNSA. CDR3 size: 17 residues. The ends were cut back, 3 bases at V and 1 base at J, with 15 bases in the middle. This CDR3 reads CASSLGGIARNTGELFF. The CDR3 nucleotides read TGTGCCAGCAGCTTGGGGGGAATCGCGAGGAACACCGGGGAGCTGTTTTTT.

The V and J genes are TRBV5-1 and TRBJ1-3; D not certain. Trimming pared 0 bases from V and 4 bases from J, leaving 17 bases between. Germline CDR1 reads SGHRS; CDR2 reads YFSETQ. The length of the CDR3 is 17 residues. The chain's CDR3 is CASSLGPGGRGGNTIYF. CDR3 bases: TGCGCCAGCAGCTTGGGTCCAGGCGGGCGGGGAGGAAACACCATATATTTT.

The table lists this clone with many counts. The chain has TRBV27 and TRBJ2-7; 9 bases agree with TRBD2. The CDR3 extends over 14 amino acids. The trim removed 8 bases at V and 4 bases at J, leaving 9 bases unmatched. From germline, CDR1 is MNHEY and CDR2 SMNVEV (reference sequence). The DNA for the CDR3 is TGTGCCAGCTGGCGGAGCGGGGGGAGATACGAGCAGTACTTC. Residues: CASWRSGGRYEQYF.

The table lists this clone with a few counts. This rearrangement joins TRBV6-7 to TRBJ2-7, with 9 bases fitting TRBD1. TRBV6-7 is filed as an ORF, its function uncertain. Trimming took 4 bases from V and 5 from J; bases not matched to a gene: 9. The CDR3 sequence is 15 residues long. CDR3 sequence reads: CASSSPGQGEDEQYF. The CDR3 DNA follows: TGTGCCAGCAGTTCCCCGGGACAGGGCGAAGACGAGCAGTACTTC.